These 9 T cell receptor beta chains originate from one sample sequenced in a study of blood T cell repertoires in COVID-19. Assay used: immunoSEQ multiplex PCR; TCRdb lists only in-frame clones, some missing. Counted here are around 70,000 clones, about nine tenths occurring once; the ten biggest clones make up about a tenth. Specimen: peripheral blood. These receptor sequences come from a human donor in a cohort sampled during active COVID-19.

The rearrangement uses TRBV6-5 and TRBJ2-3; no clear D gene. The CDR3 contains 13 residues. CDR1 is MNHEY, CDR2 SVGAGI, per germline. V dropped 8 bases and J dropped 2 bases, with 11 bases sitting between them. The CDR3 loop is CASRELLTDTQYF. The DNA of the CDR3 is TGTGCCAGCCGAGAGCTCCTCACAGATACGCAGTATTTT.

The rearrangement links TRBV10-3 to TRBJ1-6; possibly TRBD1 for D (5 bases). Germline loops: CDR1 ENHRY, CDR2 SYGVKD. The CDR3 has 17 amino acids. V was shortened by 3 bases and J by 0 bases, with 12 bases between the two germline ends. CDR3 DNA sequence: TGTGCCATCAGTGACCCTAACAGGAGCTCCTATAATTCACCCCTCCACTTT. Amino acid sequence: CAISDPNRSSYNSPLHF.

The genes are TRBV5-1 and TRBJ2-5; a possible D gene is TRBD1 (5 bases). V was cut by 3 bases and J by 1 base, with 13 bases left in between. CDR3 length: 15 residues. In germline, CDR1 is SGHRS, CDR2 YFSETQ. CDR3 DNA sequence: TGCGCCAGCAGCTCCACCCCCAGGGTCCAAGAGACCCAGTACTTC. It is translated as CASSSTPRVQETQYF.

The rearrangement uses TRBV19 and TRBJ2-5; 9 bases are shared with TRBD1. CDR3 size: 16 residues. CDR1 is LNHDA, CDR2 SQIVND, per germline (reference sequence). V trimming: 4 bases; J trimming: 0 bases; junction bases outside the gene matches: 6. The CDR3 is CASSTGGTGNQETQYF. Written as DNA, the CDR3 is TGTGCCAGTAGTACCGGGGGGACAGGGAACCAAGAGACCCAGTACTTC.

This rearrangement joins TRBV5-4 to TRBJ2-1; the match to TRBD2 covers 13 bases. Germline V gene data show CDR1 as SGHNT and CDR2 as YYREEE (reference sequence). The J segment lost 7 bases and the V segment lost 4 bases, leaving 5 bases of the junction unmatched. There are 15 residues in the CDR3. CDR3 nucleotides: TGTGCCAGCAGCCTGCCGGGACTAGCGGGAAATGAGCAGTTCTTC. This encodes CASSLPGLAGNEQFF.

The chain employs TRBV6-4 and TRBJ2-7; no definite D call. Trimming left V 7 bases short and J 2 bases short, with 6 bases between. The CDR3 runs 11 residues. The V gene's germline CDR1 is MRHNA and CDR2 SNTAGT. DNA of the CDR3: TGTGCCAGCACCCTAACCTACGAGCAGTACTTC. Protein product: CASTLTYEQYF.

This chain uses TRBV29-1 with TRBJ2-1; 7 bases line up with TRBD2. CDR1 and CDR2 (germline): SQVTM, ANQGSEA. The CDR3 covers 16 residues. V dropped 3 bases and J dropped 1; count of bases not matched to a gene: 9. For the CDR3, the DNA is TGCAGCGTTGAGCTCATGGCGGGAGTGTCCTACAATGAGCAGTTCTTC. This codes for CSVELMAGVSYNEQFF.

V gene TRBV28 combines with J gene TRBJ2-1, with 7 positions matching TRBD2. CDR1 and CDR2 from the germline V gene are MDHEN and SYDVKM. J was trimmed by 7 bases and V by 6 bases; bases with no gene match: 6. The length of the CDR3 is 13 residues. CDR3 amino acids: CASSSGTINEQFF. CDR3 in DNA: TGTGCCAGCAGCTCCGGGACTATTAATGAGCAGTTCTTC.

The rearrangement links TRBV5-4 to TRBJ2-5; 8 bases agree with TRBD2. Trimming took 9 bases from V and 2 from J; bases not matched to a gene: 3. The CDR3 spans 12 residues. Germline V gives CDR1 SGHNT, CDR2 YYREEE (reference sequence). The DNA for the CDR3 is TGTGCCACCGGGGGGGAGCAAGAGACCCAGTACTTC. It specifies CATGGEQETQYF.